Each of the 3 T cell receptor beta chains below was sequenced from the same sample in a study of cytomegalovirus exposure and HLA in healthy donors. Primers: 60 Vbeta forward and 13 Jbeta reverse. Assay used: immunoSEQ multiplex PCR; TCRdb lists only in-frame clones, some missing. The profile shows under 200,000 clones, about 77% of them singletons. Specimen: PBMCs. These receptors came from a man aged 60 to 69 in good health and CMV-seronegative.

This clone was seen once. V and J are TRBV13 and TRBJ2-1, with 10 bases fitting TRBD2. The CDR3 has 16 amino acids. The V gene's germline CDR1 is PRHDT and CDR2 FYEKMQ (reference sequence). Germline trimming cut 1 base from V and 3 bases from J; bases unmatched to any gene: 3. Here the CDR3 reads CASSLVPSGGYNEQFF. The CDR3 DNA reads TGTGCCAGCAGCTTAGTTCCTAGCGGGGGCTACAATGAGCAGTTCTTC.

The chain joins TRBV28 to TRBJ2-5; 12 bases align to TRBD2. The CDR3 is made up of 15 amino acids. CDR1 is MDHEN, CDR2 SYDVKM, per germline. Losses at the gene ends were 5 bases for V and 3 bases for J; bases not matched to a gene: 4. The CDR3 region is CASSPRLAGEETQYF. CDR3 DNA sequence: TGTGCCAGCAGTCCCCGACTAGCGGGAGAAGAGACCCAGTACTTC.

J is TRBJ1-5 and V is TRBV19; 8 nucleotides agree with TRBD1. Trimming took 3 bases from V and 11 from J; bases not matched to a gene: 21. The V gene's germline CDR1 is LNHDA and CDR2 SQIVND (reference sequence). There are 18 residues in the CDR3. CDR3 in DNA: TGTGCCAGTAGTATCGTTCCAGGGGGCGCAACTGGTCTATCTACCCAGCATTTT. Translated: CASSIVPGGATGLSTQHF.